These T cell receptor beta chains were read from a single sample in a study of T-cell reconstitution after alpha-beta-depleted transplantation in children. TCRdb independently ran MiXCR on the PCR reads; one entry per CDR3 protein. The profile covers 600,000 to 700,000 distinct CDR3 sequences, with 16% appearing a single time and about 1.1% taken by the ten largest. The material sequenced was PBMCs from the stem cell graft donor, taken from the stem cell graft. The source of these receptors is a human donor who donated a stem cell graft to a child with acute myeloid leukemia. Both conserved end residues are part of each CDR3. D genes are given only for firm matches. Clone size is stated in some rows and not others, as once, few, many or a class when expanded.

CDR3 DNA	CDR3 protein	V gene	J gene	D gene	clone size
TGCGCCAGCAGCTTGGATGCGGGGGGGCCGGGCACAGATACGCAGTATTTT	CASSLDAGGPGTDTQYF	TRBV5-1	TRBJ2-3	TRBD2	.
TGTGCCACCAGTGATGCCGGGACTGCTCCGGGACTAGCGGGGGGGCAGCAGTTCTTC	CATSDAGTAPGLAGGQQFF	TRBV24-1	TRBJ2-1	TRBD2	.
TGTGCCAGCAGCCATGGACAGGGCGGCGGCACCGGGGAGCTGTTTTTT	CASSHGQGGGTGELFF	TRBV7-2	TRBJ2-2	TRBD1	many
TGTGCCATCCAACAGGGGCCCGATGGTAGTTCACCCCTCCACTTT	CAIQQGPDGSSPLHF	TRBV6-1	TRBJ1-6	TRBD1	.
TGTGCCAGCACCCCGGGGGCTGACACAGATACGCAGTATTTT	CASTPGADTDTQYF	TRBV12-3/TRBV12-4	TRBJ2-3	.	.
TGCAGTGCTAGAGGTAGCGTTGGGACAGATACGCAGTATTTT	CSARGSVGTDTQYF	TRBV20-1	TRBJ2-3	.	many
TGTGCCGGATCAGGGGGGGGTAATGAGCAGTTCTTC	CAGSGGGNEQFF	TRBV6-6	TRBJ2-1	.	few
TGTGCCAGCAGTTTAGGGGACAGCCATTCACCCCTCCACTTT	CASSLGDSHSPLHF	TRBV12-3/TRBV12-4	TRBJ1-6	TRBD1	many
TGCAGTGCTAGAGGACCTAACTATGGCTACACCTTC	CSARGPNYGYTF	TRBV20-1	TRBJ1-2	.	few
TGTGCCAGCAGTTACAGGGGATTCAATGAGCAGTTCTTC	CASSYRGFNEQFF	TRBV2	TRBJ2-1	TRBD1	once
TGTGCCACCAGTGATTTGGACACCGGGGTGAGCGGCTACACCTTC	CATSDLDTGVSGYTF	TRBV24-1	TRBJ1-2	.	few
TGTGCCACCAGCAGTTCGGGTCTGGTGCCCCAGCATTTT	CATSSSGLVPQHF	TRBV15	TRBJ1-5	.	many
TGCGCCAGCAGCCAAGAATCGCTACTAGCGGGGGGCGCGTTATATCCCTACGAGCAGTACTTC	CASSQESLLAGGALYPYEQYF	TRBV4-1	TRBJ2-7	TRBD2	.
TGTGCCAGCCACCTCGCCGGACTCACCGGGGAGCTGTTTTTT	CASHLAGLTGELFF	TRBV5-6	TRBJ2-2	.	.
TGCGCCAGCATGTCTGAAGAGGGCTATGGCTACACCTTC	CASMSEEGYGYTF	TRBV5-1	TRBJ1-2	.	many
TGTGCCTGGCTCGGGGGGGGGTTTAACAATGAGCAGTTCTTC	CAWLGGGFNNEQFF	TRBV30	TRBJ2-1	TRBD2	few
TGTGCCAGCAGCGTGTCCGGGACAGGGGGATACAATGAGCAGTTCTTC	CASSVSGTGGYNEQFF	TRBV9	TRBJ2-1	TRBD1	few
TGCAGTGCCCATCAATTTTCTGGGCTATTTGGGGCCAACGTCCTGACTTTC	CSAHQFSGLFGANVLTF	TRBV20-1	TRBJ2-6	.	many
TGTGCCAGCTCACCAATGGGACAGGGAACCGGGGAGCTGTTTTTT	CASSPMGQGTGELFF	TRBV18	TRBJ2-2	TRBD1	.
TGTGCCAGCAGGGGAGGGCAGTCCTACGAGCAGTACTTC	CASRGGQSYEQYF	TRBV7-2	TRBJ2-7	TRBD2	many
TGTGCCAGCAGCGTAGAAAGGGGACGAAGCAATCAGCCCCAGCATTTT	CASSVERGRSNQPQHF	TRBV9	TRBJ1-5	.	.
TGCGCCAGCAGCCCCGGACTAGAGCCCTACAATGAGCAGTTCTTC	CASSPGLEPYNEQFF	TRBV5-1	TRBJ2-1	TRBD2	.
TGCGCCAGCAGCTTGGGGGCAAAAGTTGACACCGGGGAGCTGTTTTTT	CASSLGAKVDTGELFF	TRBV5-1	TRBJ2-2	.	few